Each of the 10 T cell receptor beta chains below was sequenced from the same sample in a study of cytomegalovirus exposure and HLA in healthy donors (dated by TCRdb to 2016 to 2017). The method behind the library was the immunoSEQ multiplex PCR assay. A mixture of 60 forward primers for TCR Vbeta segments and 13 reverse primers for TCR Jbeta segments was used in the multiplex PCR. TCRdb obtained this table from immuneACCESS and retained in-frame rearrangements with V and J assigned. These tables miss some clones; where compared with another copy, unresolved V genes account for less than half of the shortfall, and the remainder is unexplained. The table for this sample lists some 130,000 clones; roughly 60% of them were counted only once. The ten largest clones take up approximately 11% of the sample. What was sequenced was PBMCs. The receptors derive from a man aged 35 to 55 in good health and CMV-seropositive.

This clone was seen more than once but under ten times. The chain joins TRBV7-9 to TRBJ2-7; the match to TRBD1 covers 7 bases. The CDR3 runs 14 residues. V was clipped by 5 bases and J by 4 bases; unmatched bases: 8. The germline CDR1 and CDR2 sequences are SEHNR and FQNEAQ (reference sequence). CDR3 in DNA: TGTGCCAGCAGCGGACAGGTCTCTCCTTACGAGCAGTACTTC. Translation gives CASSGQVSPYEQYF.

J is TRBJ2-3 and V is TRBV30, with 12 bases fitting TRBD2. This CDR3 is built from 18 residues. Trimming at V came to 2 bases and at J to 1 base, leaving 10 bases not matched to a gene. CDR1 and CDR2 (germline): GTSNPN, SVGIG (reference sequence). CDR3 bases: TGTGCCTGGAGTCCTCCGGGACTAGCGGGCTTCCGCACAGATACGCAGTATTTT. This gives the protein CAWSPPGLAGFRTDTQYF.

The V call is TRBV28, the J call TRBJ2-1; D is undetermined. Deletions cut 4 bases from V and 0 bases from J, with 4 bases between. The CDR3 spans 13 residues. Germline-derived CDR1 and CDR2 are MDHEN and SYDVKM. The CDR3 sequence is CASSYYSYNEQFF. As DNA, the CDR3 is TGTGCCAGCAGTTATTACTCCTACAATGAGCAGTTCTTC.

The rearrangement joins TRBV27 to TRBJ2-3, with D possibly being TRBD2 (5 bases). The V gene lost 5 bases and the J gene lost 2 bases, with 11 bases spanning the gap. The CDR3 spans 14 residues. Germline V gene lookup returns CDR1 MNHEY and CDR2 SMNVEV (reference sequence). The CDR3 reads CASSPRGYTDTQYF. The CDR3 DNA sequence: TGTGCCAGCAGTCCCCGAGGGTACACAGATACGCAGTATTTT.

The J gene is TRBJ1-5, the V gene TRBV19, with TRBD1 matching 7 bases. Trimming at V came to 4 bases and at J to 1 base, leaving 7 bases not matched to a gene. CDR3 size: 16 residues. Looked up from germline, CDR1 is LNHDA and CDR2 is SQIVND (reference sequence). CDR3 loop: CASSTIQGVSNQPQHF. CDR3 DNA sequence: TGTGCCAGTAGTACCATCCAGGGGGTCAGCAATCAGCCCCAGCATTTT.

The chain couples TRBV28 to TRBJ1-2, with TRBD1 as a possible D gene (6 bases). This CDR3 is 13 amino acids long. From germline, CDR1 is MDHEN and CDR2 SYDVKM. The germline V and J ends were trimmed by 6 bases and 4 bases, with 12 bases remaining between them. CDR3 DNA sequence: TGTGCCAGCAGCCGTGGGGGGGCCTATGGCTACACCTTC. Translated, it gives CASSRGGAYGYTF.

The chain links TRBV25-1 to TRBJ1-1, with TRBD1 as a possible D gene (6 bases). Trimming stripped 1 base from V and 7 bases from J, with 13 bases between. The CDR3 has 14 residues. Germline V gene data show CDR1 as MGHDK and CDR2 as SYGVNS. This CDR3 reads CASSEWAGDHEAFF. In DNA form, the CDR3 reads TGTGCCAGCAGTGAATGGGCAGGGGATCATGAAGCTTTCTTT.

V is TRBV4-1 and J is TRBJ1-5, with TRBD1 identical over 11 bases. The length of the CDR3 is 15 residues. Germline V CDR1 and CDR2: MGHRA, YSYEKL. With 3 bases clipped from V and 5 bases from J, the junction kept 3 bases outside the gene matches. CDR3 bases: TGCGCCAGCAGCCAGGGGGACAGGGGGGATCAGCCCCAGCATTTT. Translation: CASSQGDRGDQPQHF.

CDR3 sequence: CASGLVFEQGIYSGYTF. CDR3 sequence (DNA): TGTGCTAGTGGTTTGGTATTTGAACAGGGGATCTACTCTGGCTACACCTTC. The J gene is TRBJ1-2, the V gene TRBV12-5; the match to TRBD1 covers 7 bases. Germline V CDR1 and CDR2: LGHNT, FRNRAP. The CDR3 covers 17 residues. V trimming: 0 bases; J trimming: 7 bases; junction bases outside the gene matches: 14.

This clone was picked up a small number of times. The genes are TRBV5-5 and TRBJ1-3; a weak D match, TRBD1 (5 bases). V was cut by 4 bases and J by 4 bases, with 9 bases left in between. Germline V gene lookup returns CDR1 SGHKS and CDR2 YYEKEE (reference sequence). This CDR3 is 13 amino acids long. The CDR3 DNA sequence: TGTGCCAGCAGCGACCGACAGGGAAACACCATATATTTT. Residues: CASSDRQGNTIYF.